The clone carrying this T cell receptor (beta chain) appeared a single time. The antigen is not known. Some clones are missing from TCRdb's copy, which holds only in-frame ones; the method was immunoSEQ multiplex PCR. The repertoire holds around 100,000 clones, 80% to 90% seen once, with 5.5% to 8.5% in the top ten. This sample is drawn from a study of PD-1 blockade in classical Hodgkin lymphoma. Each patient experienced a relapse that followed autologous stem cell transplantation, and brentuximab vedotin exposure varied. Responses achieved at best were complete response, partial response or progressive disease. The CDR3 sequence is 15 residues long. Germline lookup yields CDR1 SGDLS and CDR2 YYNGEE. V was clipped by 4 bases and J by 3 bases, with 16 bases between them. Study-wide points: CD4+ TCR diversity, unlike CD8+, climbed significantly by C4D1. Baseline TCR diversity was reportedly lower in newly diagnosed patients than healthy donors. No one has yet defined what causes the repertoire differences, which may be disease activity or prior therapy.

The source of this sequence is a human donor with classical Hodgkin lymphoma. The sample consisted of peripheral blood mononuclear cells (PBMCs), taken before the second cycle of nivolumab. J is TRBJ1-1 and V is TRBV9; possibly TRBD1 for D (6 bases). For the CDR3, the DNA is TGTGCCAGCAGCCAGACACAGGGTGGTTACACTGAAGCTTTCTTT. This encodes CASSQTQGGYTEAFF. The full variable domain, completed using reference TRBV9 and TRBJ1-1, is DSGVTQTPKHLITATGQRVTLRCSPRSGDLSVYWYQQSLDQGLQFLIQYYNGEERAKGNILERFSAQQFPDLHSELNLSSLELGDSALYFCASSQTQGGYTEAFFGQGTRLTVV.